This TCR beta chain was recorded in a study of blood T cell repertoires in COVID-19. Study background: From the United States, Italy and Spain came samples of acute and convalescent COVID-19. In each case, the material was cDNA or gDNA derived from T cells, B-cell-depleted T cells, or PBMCs.

As processed by the authors: Scientists estimated how many nucleated cells there were by amplifying reference gene primers. The method was immunoSEQ multiplex PCR; TCRdb's version includes in-frame clones alone and lacks a portion of them. V and J calls plus clone size are reproduced from that table; the DNA served to infer D and trimming. The sample shows some 130,000 clones, around 79% of them seen only once. The germline V gene has CDR1 SGHTA and CDR2 FQGNSA. The trim removed 4 bases at V and 4 bases at J, leaving 7 bases unmatched. The CDR3 is made up of 15 amino acids. Sequenced material: peripheral blood. The sequence came from an older man with acute or convalescent COVID-19. The chain couples TRBV7-2 to TRBJ2-7, with TRBD1 identical over 10 bases. CDR3 residues: CASSSPGQGRYEQYF. The CDR3 DNA follows: TGTGCCAGCAGCTCTCCGGGACAGGGGAGGTACGAGCAGTACTTC.